This T cell receptor (beta chain) was identified during a study of spatial heterogeneity in lung cancer. For the study at large: Consistent detection of more beta-chain than alpha-chain sequences was observed. In the raw reads, each unique TCR and UMI combination was present more than ten times on average. Findings and limits, study-wide: Blood carried ubiquitous expanded tumor TCRs more at resection than follow-up.

On each TCR cDNA molecule, a unique molecular identifier was present. TCRdb itself ran the 5' RACE reads through MiXCR, one entry per CDR3 protein. The sample comprises over 90,000 distinct CDR3 sequences, 7.5% to 10% of which are singletons, and 6.9% rests with the top ten. The length of the CDR3 is 16 residues. Germline lookup yields CDR1 MNHEY and CDR2 SVGEGT. V trimming: 2 bases; J trimming: 1 base; junction bases outside the gene matches: 7. As for time point: sample taken at primary tumor resection. Whole RNA came from tumor, nontumor lung or frozen PBMC and was sequenced without being sorted. This clonotype was observed many times. Its antigen is undetermined.

The source is a male donor with early-stage non-small cell lung cancer. The chain combines TRBV6-2 or TRBV6-3 with TRBJ1-1; 7 bases match TRBD1. Sequences were derived from PBMCs, sampled at surgery. Here the CDR3 reads CASSYPRGQGNTEAFF. The CDR3 DNA reads TGTGCCAGCAGTTACCCGAGGGGGCAAGGGAACACTGAAGCTTTCTTT.